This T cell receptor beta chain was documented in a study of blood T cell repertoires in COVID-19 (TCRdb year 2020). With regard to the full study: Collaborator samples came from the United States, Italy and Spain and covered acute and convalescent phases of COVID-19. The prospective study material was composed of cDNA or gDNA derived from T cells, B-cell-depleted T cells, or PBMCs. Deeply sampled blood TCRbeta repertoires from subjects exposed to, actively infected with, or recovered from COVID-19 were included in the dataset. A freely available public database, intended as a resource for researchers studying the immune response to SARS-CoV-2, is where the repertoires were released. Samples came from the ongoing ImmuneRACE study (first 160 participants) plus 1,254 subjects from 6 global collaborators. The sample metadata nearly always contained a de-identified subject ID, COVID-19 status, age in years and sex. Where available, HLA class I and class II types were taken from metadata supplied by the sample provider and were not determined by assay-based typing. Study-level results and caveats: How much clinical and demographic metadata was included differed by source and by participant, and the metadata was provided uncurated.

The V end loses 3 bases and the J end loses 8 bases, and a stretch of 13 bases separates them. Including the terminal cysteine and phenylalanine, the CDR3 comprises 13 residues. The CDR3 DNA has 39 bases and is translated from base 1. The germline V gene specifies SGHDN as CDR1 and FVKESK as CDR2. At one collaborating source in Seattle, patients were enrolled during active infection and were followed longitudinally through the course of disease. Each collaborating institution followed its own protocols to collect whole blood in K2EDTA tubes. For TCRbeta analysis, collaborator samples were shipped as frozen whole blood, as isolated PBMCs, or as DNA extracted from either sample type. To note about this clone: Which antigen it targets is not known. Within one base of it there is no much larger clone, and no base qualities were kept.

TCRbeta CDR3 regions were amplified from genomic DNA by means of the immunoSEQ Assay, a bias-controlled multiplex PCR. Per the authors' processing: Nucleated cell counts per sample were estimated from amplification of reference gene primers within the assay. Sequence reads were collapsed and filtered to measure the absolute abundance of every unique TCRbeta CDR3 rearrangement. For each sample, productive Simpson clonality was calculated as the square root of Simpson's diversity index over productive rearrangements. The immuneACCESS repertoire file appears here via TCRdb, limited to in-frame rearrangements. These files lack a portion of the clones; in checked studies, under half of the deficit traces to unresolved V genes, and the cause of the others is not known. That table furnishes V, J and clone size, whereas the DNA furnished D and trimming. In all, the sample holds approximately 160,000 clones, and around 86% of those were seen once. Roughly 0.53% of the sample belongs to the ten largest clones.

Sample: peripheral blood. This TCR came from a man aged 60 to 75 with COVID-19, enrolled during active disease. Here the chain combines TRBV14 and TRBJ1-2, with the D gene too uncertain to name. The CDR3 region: CASSQGVNIGYTF. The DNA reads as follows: TGTGCCAGCAGCCAGGGAGTTAATATCGGCTACACCTTC.